The 16 T cell receptor beta chains in this list originate from one sample, sequenced in a study of response to subunit inactivated influenza vaccine. TCRdb reanalysed the RT-PCR reads using MiXCR and keeps one entry per CDR3 protein. The sample carries a few hundred thousand distinct CDR3 sequences, 9.5% to 12% recorded once. Material: PBMCs from blood, obtained around seven weeks after vaccination. The source of these receptors is a man aged 50-60 years who received an inactivated influenza vaccine.

This clonotype was seen a handful of times. This chain links TRBV5-1 with TRBJ2-5; 8 positions agree with TRBD2. Germline V CDR1 and CDR2: SGHRS, YFSETQ. The V gene end was trimmed by 1 base and the J gene end by 1 base; junction bases not matched to a gene: 6. This CDR3 is built from 16 residues. This chain's CDR3 is CASSLSGRGVQETQYF. The CDR3 nucleotides read TGCGCCAGCAGCTTGTCCGGGCGGGGGGTCCAAGAGACCCAGTACTTC.

This clonotype has at least ten counts. This rearrangement joins TRBV29-1 to TRBJ2-1; 14 nucleotides agree with TRBD2. V was clipped by 7 bases and J by 6 bases; unmatched bases: 8. CDR1 is SQVTM, CDR2 ANQGSEA, per germline. This CDR3 is 15 amino acids long. CDR3 sequence reads: CSGKKGLAGGNEQFF. CDR3 bases: TGCAGCGGGAAAAAAGGACTAGCGGGAGGCAATGAGCAGTTCTTC.

This clonotype came up many times. The V and J genes are TRBV11-2 and TRBJ2-5; 8 positions match TRBD1. CDR1 and CDR2 from the germline V gene are SGHAT and FQNNGV. The length of the CDR3 is 15 residues. The V gene end was trimmed by 4 bases and the J gene end by 10 bases; junction bases not matched to a gene: 14. The CDR3, as DNA: TGTGCCAGCAGCTCCACCAGGGGGCCAAGGGTCGACCAGTACTTC. This codes for CASSSTRGPRVDQYF.

This chain links TRBV20-1 with TRBJ2-5, with a tentative D call TRBD2 (5 bases). Per germline, CDR1 DFQATT and CDR2 SNEGSKA (reference sequence). The CDR3 has 13 amino acids. Deletions cut 3 bases from V and 6 bases from J, with 14 bases between. The CDR3 nucleotides are TGCAGTGCTAGTGCCGGGATGAAAAAGACCCAGTACTTC. Translated: CSASAGMKKTQYF.

This clonotype has only a few counts. The CDR3 DNA reads as TGCAGTGCTAGATTCACAGGGGACTCTGGAAACACCATATATTTT. Protein sequence: CSARFTGDSGNTIYF. The V call is TRBV20-1, the J call TRBJ1-3, with TRBD1 identical over 7 bases. This CDR3 contains 15 residues. Per germline, CDR1 DFQATT and CDR2 SNEGSKA (reference sequence). V was clipped by 2 bases and J by 0 bases; unmatched bases: 4.

The rearrangement joins TRBV5-5 to TRBJ2-3; 7 bases are a match to TRBD2. From germline, CDR1 is SGHKS and CDR2 YYEKEE (reference sequence). V gave up 6 bases and J gave up 6 bases; unmatched junction bases: 7. The CDR3 is 13 amino acids. This chain's CDR3 is CASIFRGDDTQYF. The CDR3, as DNA: TGTGCCAGCATCTTCCGGGGGGACGATACGCAGTATTTT.

This clonotype was seen more than once but under ten times. This chain joins TRBV4-3 and TRBJ2-7; 9 bases map to TRBD2. In germline, CDR1 is LGHNA, CDR2 YSLEER. This CDR3 region has 15 residues. V shed 0 bases, J shed 6 bases, and the junction held 6 bases outside the gene matches. The CDR3 sequence is CASSQDIAGDGEQYF. Here the CDR3 DNA reads TGCGCCAGCAGCCAAGACATAGCGGGAGACGGCGAGCAGTACTTC.

This clonotype was seen a few times. The J gene is TRBJ2-5, the V gene TRBV7-8; D gene uncertain. The germline V and J ends were trimmed by 5 bases and 5 bases, with 12 bases remaining between them. Per the germline V gene, CDR1 is SGHVS and CDR2 is FQNEAQ. This CDR3 has 13 residues. CDR3 sequence (DNA): TGTGCCAGCAGCATACCTCTAGGGGAGACCCAGTACTTC. Translating gives CASSIPLGETQYF.

This chain joins TRBV15 and TRBJ2-7; 7 positions agree with TRBD2. The CDR3 spans 15 residues. CDR1 is LNHNV and CDR2 is YYDKDF in the germline V gene (reference sequence). V trimming: 5 bases; J trimming: 0 bases; junction bases outside the gene matches: 7. CDR3 sequence: CATSGEGKSSYEQYF. Here the CDR3 DNA reads TGTGCCACCAGCGGGGAGGGGAAATCCTCCTACGAGCAGTACTTC.

The gene calls are TRBV12-3 or TRBV12-4 and TRBJ1-4; D perhaps matches TRBD1 (6 bases). Trimming removed 5 bases from V and 8 bases from J, with 18 bases in between. The CDR3 has 15 amino acids. The CDR3 loop is CASSPVGGAREKLFF. The CDR3 DNA sequence: TGTGCCAGCAGTCCAGTCGGGGGGGCTAGGGAAAAACTGTTTTTT.

The sample holds a few counts of this clonotype. The J gene is TRBJ2-4, the V gene TRBV7-9, with D tentatively TRBD2 (6 bases). Trimming stripped 4 bases from V and 1 base from J, with 17 bases between. Germline V lookup: CDR1 SEHNR, CDR2 FQNEAQ (reference sequence). This CDR3 is 17 amino acids long. The CDR3 is CASSSLSGQAAKNIQYF. The CDR3 DNA is TGTGCCAGCAGCTCCCTGAGCGGGCAGGCCGCCAAAAACATTCAGTACTTC.

The chain links TRBV5-1 to TRBJ2-3; possibly TRBD2 for D (6 bases). Deletions cut 3 bases from V and 4 bases from J, with 15 bases between. The CDR3 spans 15 residues. Germline values: CDR1 SGHRS, CDR2 YFSETQ. The CDR3 nucleotides read TGCGCCAGCAGCTCTAGGACGGGAGTTGCAGATACGCAGTATTTT. Translating gives CASSSRTGVADTQYF. Full variable domain (missing parts from reference TRBV5-1 and TRBJ2-3): KAGVTQTPRYLIKTRGQQVTLSCSPISGHRSVSWYQQTPGQGLQFLFEYFSETQRNKGNFPGRFSGRQFSNSRSEMNVSTLELGDSALYLCASSSRTGVADTQYFGPGTRLTVL.

This clonotype was detected only a few times. This chain joins TRBV4-2 and TRBJ2-7; 16 nucleotides line up with TRBD2. V was clipped by 0 bases and J by 1 base; unmatched bases: 12. There are 21 residues in the CDR3. From germline, CDR1 is LGHNA and CDR2 YNFKEQ. CDR3 nucleotides: TGTGCCAGCAGCCAAGATGCGGGACTAGCGGGAGGGCCTATAAGGTCCTACGAGCAGTACTTC. This sequence encodes CASSQDAGLAGGPIRSYEQYF.

This clonotype was counted many times. V is TRBV6-5 and J is TRBJ1-1; no definite D call. Germline assignment: CDR1 MNHEY and CDR2 SVGAGI. CDR3 size: 15 residues. V gave up 3 bases and J gave up 0 bases, with 11 bases separating them. CDR3 sequence (DNA): TGTGCCAGCAGTTATCGGCCAGTAATGAACACTGAAGCTTTCTTT. It is translated as CASSYRPVMNTEAFF.

The V gene is TRBV20-1, the J gene TRBJ2-1, with no clear D. Trimming removed 1 base from V and 7 bases from J, with 11 bases in between. Germline CDR1 DFQATT, CDR2 SNEGSKA (reference sequence). The CDR3 totals 13 residues. CDR3 nucleotides: TGCAGTGCTAGAGGACTTCAGACAAATGAGCAGTTCTTC. It encodes CSARGLQTNEQFF.

The V call is TRBV9, the J call TRBJ2-7; 7 positions match TRBD2. CDR3 length: 16 amino acids. In germline, CDR1 is SGDLS, CDR2 YYNGEE. The J segment lost 6 bases and the V segment lost 0 bases, leaving 12 bases of the junction unmatched. The CDR3 DNA sequence: TGTGCCAGCAGCGTAGAGGCTAGCGGAGTCTTTGGCGAGCAGTACTTC. Translation: CASSVEASGVFGEQYF.